Here is one T cell receptor (beta chain) with its context. The data originate from a study of blood T cell repertoires in COVID-19. Overall study: Acute and convalescent COVID-19 specimens originated in the United States, Italy and Spain. From T cells, B-cell-depleted T cells, or PBMCs came the material, which was cDNA or gDNA.

Source study methods: Scientists estimated how many nucleated cells there were by amplifying reference gene primers. Generated by immunoSEQ multiplex PCR, the TCRdb table keeps only in-frame clones and is missing some. V, J and clone size reflect that table, while D and trimming were determined from the DNA. The sample yields approximately 160,000 clones, approximately 79% seen once. Germline V CDR1 and CDR2: SNHLY, FYNNEI. CDR3 length: 12 residues. The V gene end was trimmed by 7 bases and the J gene end by 7 bases; junction bases not matched to a gene: 3. The TCR originated in an elderly woman with acute or convalescent COVID-19. Sequencing was done on a sample of peripheral blood. V and J are TRBV2 and TRBJ1-4; 7 bases are shared with TRBD1. The DNA for the CDR3 is TGTGCCAGCACGCGACAGGGTGAAAAACTGTTTTTT. This translates into CASTRQGEKLFF.